This T cell receptor beta chain is from a study of shared clonotypes between healthy human individuals. Across the study: CD8 memory received one plate per donor, CD8 naive two, CD4 memory three and CD4 naive three.

When replicate PCRs were run on sorted subsets, they used 200 ng DNA, 30,000 to 35,000 T cell genomes. Libraries were prepared by immunoSEQ multiplex PCR; TCRdb keeps only in-frame clonotypes and omits some of them. The sample shows around 2.5 million clones, over 85% of them seen only once. V dropped 4 bases and J dropped 0 bases, with 3 bases sitting between them. Germline CDR1 reads SNHLY; CDR2 reads FYNNEI. The CDR3 runs 12 residues. The rearrangement joins TRBV2 to TRBJ1-1; D is uncertain. The clonotype originates from a man in his late teens or twenties in good health. Some clones in this sample may be carry-over from other donors' samples. Source material: naive CD4+ T cells from PBMCs. Subset described: CD45RA+ positively selected. CDR3 sequence reads: CASSAMNTEAFF. CDR3 sequence (DNA): TGTGCCAGCAGTGCGATGAACACTGAAGCTTTCTTT.